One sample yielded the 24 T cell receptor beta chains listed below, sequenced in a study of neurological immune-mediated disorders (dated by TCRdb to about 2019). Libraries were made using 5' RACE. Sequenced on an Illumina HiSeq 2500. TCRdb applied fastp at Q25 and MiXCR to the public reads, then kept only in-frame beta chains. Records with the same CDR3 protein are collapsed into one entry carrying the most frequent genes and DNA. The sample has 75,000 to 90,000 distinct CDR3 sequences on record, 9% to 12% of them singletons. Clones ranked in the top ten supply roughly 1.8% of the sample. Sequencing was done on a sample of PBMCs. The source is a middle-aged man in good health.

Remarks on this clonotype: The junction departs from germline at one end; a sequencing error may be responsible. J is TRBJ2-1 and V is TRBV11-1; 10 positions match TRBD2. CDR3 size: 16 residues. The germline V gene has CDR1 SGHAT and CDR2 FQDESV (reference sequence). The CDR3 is CANSLSSGSPYNDQFF. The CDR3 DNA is TGTGCCAACAGCTTATCTAGCGGGAGCCCCTACAATGATCAGTTCTTC.

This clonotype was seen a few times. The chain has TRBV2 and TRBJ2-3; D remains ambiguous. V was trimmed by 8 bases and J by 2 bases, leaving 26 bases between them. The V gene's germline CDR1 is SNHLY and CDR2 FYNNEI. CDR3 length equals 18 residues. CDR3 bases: TGTGCCAGCCAATTGACCCAAATAGTAAGACAACCCACAGATACGCAGTATTTT. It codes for CASQLTQIVRQPTDTQYF. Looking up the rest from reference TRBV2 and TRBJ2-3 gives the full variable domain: EPEVTQTPSHQVTQMGQEVILRCVPISNHLYFYWYRQILGQKVEFLVSFYNNEISEKSEIFDDQFSVERPDGSNFTLKIRSTKLEDSAMYFCASQLTQIVRQPTDTQYFGPGTRLTVL.

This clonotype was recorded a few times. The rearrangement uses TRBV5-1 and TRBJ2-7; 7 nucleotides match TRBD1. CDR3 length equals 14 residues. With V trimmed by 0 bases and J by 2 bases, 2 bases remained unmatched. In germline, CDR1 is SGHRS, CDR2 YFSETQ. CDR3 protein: CASSLGDSTYEQYF. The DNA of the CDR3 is TGCGCCAGCAGCTTGGGGGACAGCACCTACGAGCAGTACTTC.

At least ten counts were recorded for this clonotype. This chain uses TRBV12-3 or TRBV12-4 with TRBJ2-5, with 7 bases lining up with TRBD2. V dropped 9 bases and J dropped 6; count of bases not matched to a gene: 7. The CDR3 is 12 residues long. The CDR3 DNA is TGTGCCAGTTCGGGGGGTAGGCAGACCCAGTACTTC. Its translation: CASSGGRQTQYF.

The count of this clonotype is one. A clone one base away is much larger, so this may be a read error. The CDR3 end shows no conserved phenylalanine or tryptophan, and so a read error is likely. The CDR3 DNA reads TGTGCCAGCAGCTCCGGGACTAGCGGGATCGGAGGGATGGAGACCCAGTACTTA. Translation gives CASSSGTSGIGGMETQYL. The rearrangement links TRBV7-9 to TRBJ2-5; the match to TRBD2 covers 13 bases. The CDR3 is made up of 18 amino acids. From germline, CDR1 is SEHNR and CDR2 FQNEAQ (reference sequence). V was clipped by 4 bases and J by 5 bases; unmatched bases: 13.

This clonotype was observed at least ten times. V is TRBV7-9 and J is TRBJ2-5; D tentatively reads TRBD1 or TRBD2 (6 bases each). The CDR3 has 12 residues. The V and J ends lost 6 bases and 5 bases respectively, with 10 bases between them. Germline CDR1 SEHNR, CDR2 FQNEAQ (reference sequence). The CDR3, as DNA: TGTGCCAGCAGAGGGGGGACGGAGACCCAGTACTTC. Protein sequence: CASRGGTETQYF. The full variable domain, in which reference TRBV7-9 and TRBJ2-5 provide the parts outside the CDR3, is DTGVSQNPRHKITKRGQNVTFRCDPISEHNRLYWYRQTLGQGPEFLTYFQNEAQLEKSRLLSDRFSAERPKGSFSTLEIQRTEQGDSAMYLCASRGGTETQYFGPGTRLLVL.

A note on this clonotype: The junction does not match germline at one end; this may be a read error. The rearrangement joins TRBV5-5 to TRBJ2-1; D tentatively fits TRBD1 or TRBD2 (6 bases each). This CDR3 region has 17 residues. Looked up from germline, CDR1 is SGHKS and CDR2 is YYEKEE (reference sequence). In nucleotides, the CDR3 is TGTGCCAGCACCCCCATAGAGACGTTGGGGGGCCGGAATGAGCAGTTCTTT. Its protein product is CASTPIETLGGRNEQFF.

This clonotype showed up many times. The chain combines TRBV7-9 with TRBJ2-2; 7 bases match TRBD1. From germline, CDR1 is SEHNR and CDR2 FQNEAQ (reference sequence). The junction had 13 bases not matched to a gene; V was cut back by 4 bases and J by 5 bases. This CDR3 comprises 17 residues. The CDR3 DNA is TGTGCCAGCAGCTCACTAGACAGGGAAACAGGAACCGGGGAGCTGTTTTTT. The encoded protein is CASSSLDRETGTGELFF. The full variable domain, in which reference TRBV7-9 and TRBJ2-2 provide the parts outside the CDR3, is DTGVSQNPRHKITKRGQNVTFRCDPISEHNRLYWYRQTLGQGPEFLTYFQNEAQLEKSRLLSDRFSAERPKGSFSTLEIQRTEQGDSAMYLCASSSLDRETGTGELFFGEGSRLTVL.

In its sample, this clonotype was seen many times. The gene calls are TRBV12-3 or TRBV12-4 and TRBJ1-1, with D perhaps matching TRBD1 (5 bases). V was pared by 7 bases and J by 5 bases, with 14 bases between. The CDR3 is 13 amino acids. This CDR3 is CASTSGGGTEAFF. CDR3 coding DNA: TGTGCCAGCACCTCTGGGGGGGGGACTGAAGCTTTCTTT.

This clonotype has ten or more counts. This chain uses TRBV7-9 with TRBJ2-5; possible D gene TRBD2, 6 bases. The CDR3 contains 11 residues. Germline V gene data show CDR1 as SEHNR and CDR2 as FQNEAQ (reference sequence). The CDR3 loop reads CAVGGRETQYF. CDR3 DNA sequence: TGTGCAGTCGGAGGGAGAGAGACCCAGTACTTC.

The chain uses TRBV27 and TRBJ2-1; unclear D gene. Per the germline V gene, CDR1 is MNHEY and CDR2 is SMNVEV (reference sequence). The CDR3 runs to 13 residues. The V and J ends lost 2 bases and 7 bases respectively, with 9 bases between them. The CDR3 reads CASSLDLLNEQFF. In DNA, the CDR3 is TGTGCCAGCAGTTTAGACCTCCTAAATGAGCAGTTCTTC.

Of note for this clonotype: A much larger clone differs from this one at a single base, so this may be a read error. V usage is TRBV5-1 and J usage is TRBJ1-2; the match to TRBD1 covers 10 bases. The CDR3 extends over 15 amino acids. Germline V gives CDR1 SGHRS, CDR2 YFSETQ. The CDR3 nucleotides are TGCGCCAGCGGCTTGGGAGGACAGGGGGGTCATGGCTACACCTTC. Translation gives CASGLGGQGGHGYTF.

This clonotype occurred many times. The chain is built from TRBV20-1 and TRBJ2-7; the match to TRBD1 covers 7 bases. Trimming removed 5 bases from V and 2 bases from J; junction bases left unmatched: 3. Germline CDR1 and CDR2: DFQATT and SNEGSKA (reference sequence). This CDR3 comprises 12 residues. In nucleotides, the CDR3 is TGCAGTGCTCCGGACAGGACCTACGAGCAGTACTTC. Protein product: CSAPDRTYEQYF.

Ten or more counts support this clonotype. Here the CDR3 DNA reads TGTGCCACCAGTGACCCATTGTGGGGGGATGGCTACACCTTC. Its translation is CATSDPLWGDGYTF. V and J are TRBV24-1 and TRBJ1-2; tentatively, D is TRBD1 (5 bases). The germline V and J ends were trimmed by 4 bases and 6 bases, with 14 bases remaining between them. This CDR3 spans 14 amino acids. Germline V gene data show CDR1 as KGHDR and CDR2 as SFDVKD.

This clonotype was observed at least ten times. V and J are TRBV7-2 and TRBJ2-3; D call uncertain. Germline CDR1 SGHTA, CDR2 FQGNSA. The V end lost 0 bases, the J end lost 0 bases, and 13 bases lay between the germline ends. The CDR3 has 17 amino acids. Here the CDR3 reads CASSLAGPYSSTDTQYF. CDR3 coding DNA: TGTGCCAGCAGCTTAGCAGGACCGTATTCTAGCACAGATACGCAGTATTTT.

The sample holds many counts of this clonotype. DNA for the CDR3: TGTGCCAGCAGCTTCACGTGGGGAGGTCAGCCCCAGCATTTT. Its protein product is CASSFTWGGQPQHF. The chain employs TRBV7-2 and TRBJ1-5, with D uncertain. The CDR3 sequence is 14 residues long. CDR1 SGHTA and CDR2 FQGNSA come from the germline V gene. V shed 3 bases and J shed 6 bases, with 12 bases lying between them.

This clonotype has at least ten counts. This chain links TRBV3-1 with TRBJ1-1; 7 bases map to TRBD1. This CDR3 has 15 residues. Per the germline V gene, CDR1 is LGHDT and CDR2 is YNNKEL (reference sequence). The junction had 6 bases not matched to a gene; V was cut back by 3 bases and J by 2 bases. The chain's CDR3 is CASSHSGGGNTEAFF. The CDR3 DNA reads TGTGCCAGCAGCCACTCAGGGGGGGGTAACACTGAAGCTTTCTTT.

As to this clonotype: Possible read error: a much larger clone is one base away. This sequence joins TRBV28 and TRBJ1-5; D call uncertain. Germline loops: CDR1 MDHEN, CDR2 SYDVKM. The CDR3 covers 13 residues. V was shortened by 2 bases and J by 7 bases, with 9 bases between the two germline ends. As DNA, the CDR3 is TGTGCCAGCAGTTTACATGGGATGCAGCCCCAGCATTTT. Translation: CASSLHGMQPQHF.

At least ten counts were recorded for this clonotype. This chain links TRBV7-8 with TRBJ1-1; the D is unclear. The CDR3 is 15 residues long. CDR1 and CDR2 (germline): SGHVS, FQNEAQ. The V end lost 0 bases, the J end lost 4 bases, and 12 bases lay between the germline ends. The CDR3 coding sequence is TGTGCCAGCAGCTTAGCGCGGGTCCAGGCCACTGAAGCTTTCTTT. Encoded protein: CASSLARVQATEAFF.

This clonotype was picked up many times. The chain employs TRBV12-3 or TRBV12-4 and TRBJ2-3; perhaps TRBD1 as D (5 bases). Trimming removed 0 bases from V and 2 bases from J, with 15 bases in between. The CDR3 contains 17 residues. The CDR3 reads CASSLALGLDPTDTQYF. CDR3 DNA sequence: TGTGCCAGCAGTTTAGCGCTGGGGCTTGATCCCACAGATACGCAGTATTTT.

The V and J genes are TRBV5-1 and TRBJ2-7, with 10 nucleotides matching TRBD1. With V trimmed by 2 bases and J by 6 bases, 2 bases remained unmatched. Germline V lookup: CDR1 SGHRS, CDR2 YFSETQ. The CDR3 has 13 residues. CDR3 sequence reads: CASSLRTGGEQYF. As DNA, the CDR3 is TGCGCCAGCAGCTTACGGACAGGGGGCGAGCAGTACTTC.

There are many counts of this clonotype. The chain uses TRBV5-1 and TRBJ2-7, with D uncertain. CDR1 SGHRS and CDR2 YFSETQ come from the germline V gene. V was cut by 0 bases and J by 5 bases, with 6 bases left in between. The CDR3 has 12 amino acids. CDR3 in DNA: TGCGCCAGCAGCTTGGGTGGGGACGAGCAGTACTTC. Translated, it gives CASSLGGDEQYF.

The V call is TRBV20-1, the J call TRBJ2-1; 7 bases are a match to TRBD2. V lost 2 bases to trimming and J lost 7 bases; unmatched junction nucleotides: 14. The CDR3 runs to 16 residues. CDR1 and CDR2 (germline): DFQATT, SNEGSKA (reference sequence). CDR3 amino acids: CSARSPAGAGKNEQFF. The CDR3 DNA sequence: TGCAGTGCTAGATCCCCGGCGGGAGCGGGAAAAAATGAGCAGTTCTTC.

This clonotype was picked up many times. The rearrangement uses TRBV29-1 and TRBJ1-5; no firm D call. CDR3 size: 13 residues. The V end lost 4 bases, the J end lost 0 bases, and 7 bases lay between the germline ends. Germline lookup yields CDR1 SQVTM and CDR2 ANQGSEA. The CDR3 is CSVAGNSNQPQHF. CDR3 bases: TGCAGCGTTGCTGGAAATAGCAATCAGCCCCAGCATTTT.